Presented here are 16 T cell receptor beta chains from one specimen sequenced in a study of CD8+CD57+ T cells in acquired aplastic anemia. It was patients with CD8+CD57+ cell expansion by flow cytometry who were chosen for sequencing. Investigators profiled TCR beta VDJ and CDR3 from genomic DNA template. TCRdb used MiXCR to reprocess the reads, holding one entry per CDR3 protein. The sample lists roughly 180,000 distinct CDR3 sequences, about 60% seen once, with roughly 43% in the top ten. Sequencing input: sorted CD4+, CD8+, or CD8+CD57+ T cells (not recorded which) from PBMCs. The receptor set was obtained from a human donor with aplastic anemia.

CDR3 coding DNA: TGTGCCACCAGCAGAGATATCCATGAAGGGGAGACCCAGTACTTC. Protein sequence: CATSRDIHEGETQYF. The gene calls are TRBV15 and TRBJ2-5; no firm D call. CDR1 is LNHNV and CDR2 is YYDKDF in the germline V gene (reference sequence). The CDR3 spans 15 residues. The V end lost 0 bases, the J end lost 5 bases, and 13 bases lay between the germline ends.

With regard to this clonotype: The junction departs from the called germline gene at one end, perhaps through a read error. The chain couples TRBV28 to TRBJ1-2, with 8 bases identical to TRBD1. This CDR3 contains 13 residues. Germline V gene lookup returns CDR1 MDHEN and CDR2 SYDVKM. The CDR3 coding sequence is TGTGCCAGCAGTTTAGGGACAGGAGATGGCTACGCCTTC. This codes for CASSLGTGDGYAF.

At least ten counts were recorded for this clonotype. The V and J genes are TRBV19 and TRBJ1-2, with 7 bases aligning to TRBD1. CDR3 size: 13 residues. Germline CDR1 and CDR2: LNHDA and SQIVND (reference sequence). V lost 4 bases to trimming and J lost 4 bases; unmatched junction nucleotides: 3. The CDR3 DNA follows: TGTGCCAGTAGTAGAGACAGGGCCTATGGCTACACCTTC. Translation gives CASSRDRAYGYTF.

This clonotype occurred many times. This chain connects TRBV4-1 to TRBJ2-7, with D perhaps given as TRBD1 or TRBD2 (7 bases each). This CDR3 spans 16 amino acids. The germline V and J ends were trimmed by 1 base and 3 bases, with 16 bases remaining between them. CDR1 is MGHRA and CDR2 is YSYEKL in the germline V gene. CDR3 protein: CASSQAGAGGVYEQYF. CDR3 coding DNA: TGCGCCAGCAGCCAAGCGGGAGCAGGGGGGGTCTACGAGCAGTACTTC.

This chain uses TRBV19 with TRBJ1-2; D unclear. The length of the CDR3 is 11 residues. The germline V and J ends were trimmed by 9 bases and 8 bases, with 13 bases remaining between them. CDR1 is LNHDA, CDR2 SQIVND, per germline (reference sequence). In nucleotides, the CDR3 is TGTGCCAGCAACGACCTTTCGGGCTACACCTTC. Protein: CASNDLSGYTF.

This clonotype was recorded at least ten times. The rearrangement uses TRBV6-5 and TRBJ2-3; perhaps TRBD1 as D (6 bases). The CDR3 runs to 13 residues. V dropped 2 bases and J dropped 4 bases, with 7 bases sitting between them. CDR1 is MNHEY and CDR2 is SVGAGI in the germline V gene. The CDR3: CASSYNRADTQYF. CDR3 nucleotides: TGTGCCAGCAGTTACAACAGGGCAGATACGCAGTATTTT.

V and J are TRBV7-6 and TRBJ1-1; D call uncertain. The V end was cut by 0 bases, the J end by 1 base, with 6 bases between. Germline values: CDR1 SGHVS, CDR2 FNYEAQ. This CDR3 is 14 amino acids long. CDR3 nucleotide sequence: TGTGCCAGCAGCTTAGCGCCGGCGAACACTGAAGCTTTCTTT. Encoded protein: CASSLAPANTEAFF.

The CDR3 protein is CASSRDRANSPLHF. The CDR3 DNA reads TGTGCCAGCAGCCGGGACAGGGCCAATTCACCCCTCCACTTT. The chain joins TRBV4-2 to TRBJ1-6; 9 nucleotides agree with TRBD1. The CDR3 length is 14 residues. CDR1 and CDR2 (germline): LGHNA, YNFKEQ. V was pared by 4 bases and J by 7 bases, with 2 bases of the junction left unmatched.

In its sample, this clonotype was seen a few times. This sequence joins TRBV20-1 and TRBJ2-7; 8 bases map to TRBD2. J was trimmed by 4 bases and V by 1 base; bases with no gene match: 21. The CDR3 spans 19 residues. CDR1 and CDR2 (germline): DFQATT, SNEGSKA (reference sequence). DNA for the CDR3: TGCAGTGCTAGAGCTATGAGATCGGTGGAATGGCGGGAGGTATACGAGCAGTACTTC. This encodes CSARAMRSVEWREVYEQYF.

V gene TRBV24-1 combines with J gene TRBJ2-1; tentatively, D is TRBD1 or TRBD2 (5 bases each). Between the trimmed V and J ends, which lost 5 bases and 3 bases, there was a span of 16 bases. The CDR3 runs to 16 residues. The germline gives CDR1 KGHDR, CDR2 SFDVKD. In nucleotides, the CDR3 is TGTGCCACCAGTGTGAGGGGCAGGGCGAGCTACAATGAGCAGTTCTTC. It codes for CATSVRGRASYNEQFF.

The table lists this clonotype with a few counts. The chain uses TRBV7-6 and TRBJ2-7; 7 positions match TRBD1. The CDR3 has 15 amino acids. With 5 bases clipped from V and 3 bases from J, the junction kept 10 bases outside the gene matches. Germline values: CDR1 SGHVS, CDR2 FNYEAQ. This CDR3 is CASSQTGQPNYEQYF. In nucleotides, the CDR3 is TGTGCCAGCAGCCAAACGGGACAGCCCAACTACGAGCAGTACTTC. Together with reference TRBV7-6 and TRBJ2-7, the CDR3 gives the full variable domain: GAGVSQSPRYKVTKRGQDVALRCDPISGHVSLYWYRQALGQGPEFLTYFNYEAQQDKSGLPNDRFSAERPEGSISTLTIQRTEQRDSAMYRCASSQTGQPNYEQYFGPGTRLTVT.

The rearrangement uses TRBV10-3 and TRBJ2-1; possibly TRBD2 for D (5 bases). With 3 bases removed from V and 0 bases from J, the gap between germline ends came to 9 bases. The CDR3 totals 15 residues. In germline, CDR1 is ENHRY, CDR2 SYGVKD. The CDR3 is CAISDPGNSYNEQFF. CDR3 coding DNA: TGTGCCATCAGTGATCCCGGGAACTCCTACAATGAGCAGTTCTTC.

V gene TRBV15 combines with J gene TRBJ2-1, with D possibly being TRBD2 (6 bases). From germline, CDR1 is LNHNV and CDR2 YYDKDF (reference sequence). Trimming stripped 10 bases from V and 0 bases from J, with 19 bases between. There are 16 residues in the CDR3. The CDR3 region is CAIGGDWGGSYNEQFF. CDR3 sequence (DNA): TGTGCCATCGGTGGGGACTGGGGCGGCTCCTACAATGAGCAGTTCTTC.

V is TRBV19 and J is TRBJ2-5, with D perhaps matching TRBD2 (5 bases). This CDR3 contains 14 residues. Germline CDR1 reads LNHDA; CDR2 reads SQIVND (reference sequence). Trimming removed 7 bases at V and 3 bases at J, with 15 bases between. The CDR3 DNA reads as TGTGCCAGTAAGGGTGACACCGGGGAAGAGACCCAGTACTTC. Translated, it gives CASKGDTGEETQYF.

The chain has TRBV10-3 and TRBJ1-2; 11 bases map to TRBD1. The J segment lost 4 bases and the V segment lost 3 bases, leaving 7 bases of the junction unmatched. The CDR3 loop spans 16 amino acids. Germline CDR1 and CDR2: ENHRY and SYGVKD. CDR3: CAISDPGTGGAYGYTF. The CDR3 DNA reads TGTGCCATCAGTGATCCCGGGACAGGGGGTGCCTATGGCTACACCTTC.

V and J are TRBV9 and TRBJ2-1, with D perhaps TRBD2 (7 bases). Germline assignment: CDR1 SGDLS and CDR2 YYNGEE. This CDR3 has 16 residues. Trimming left V 4 bases short and J 7 bases short, with 21 bases between. The CDR3 region has the DNA TGTGCCAGCAGCTTAGTGATGGACGGGGGGCTAAATGAGCAGTTCTTC. Protein sequence: CASSLVMDGGLNEQFF.